This T cell receptor (beta chain) was captured in a study of ipilimumab plus nivolumab after autologous stem cell transplantation. On the study more broadly: Typical patient got 5 or 6 ipilimumab doses and 7 or 8 nivolumab doses (median).

The repertoire was sequenced with immunoSEQ multiplex PCR; TCRdb's copy has only in-frame clones and lacks some. The sample lists about 43,000 clones; around nine tenths were seen once. This CDR3 has 14 residues. Germline-derived CDR1 and CDR2 are LNHDA and SQIVND (reference sequence). This TCR was sampled from a male donor with multiple myeloma. This chain joins TRBV19 and TRBJ2-1; TRBD2 aligns across 8 bases. The sequencing used PBMCs, collected in a trial of ipilimumab plus nivolumab as post-transplant consolidation. CDR3 residues: CASWSGGADNEQFF. DNA for the CDR3: TGTGCTTCCTGGTCGGGGGGGGCCGATAATGAGCAGTTCTTC.